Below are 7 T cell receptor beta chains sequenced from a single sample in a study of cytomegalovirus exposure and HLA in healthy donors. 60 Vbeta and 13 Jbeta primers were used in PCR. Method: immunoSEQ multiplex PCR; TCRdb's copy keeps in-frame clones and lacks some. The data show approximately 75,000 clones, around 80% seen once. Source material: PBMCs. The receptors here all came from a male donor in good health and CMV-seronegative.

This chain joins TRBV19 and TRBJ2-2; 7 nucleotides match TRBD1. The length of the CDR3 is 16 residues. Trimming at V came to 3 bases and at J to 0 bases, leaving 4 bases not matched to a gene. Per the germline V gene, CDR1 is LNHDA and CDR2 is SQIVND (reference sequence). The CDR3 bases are TGTGCCAGTAGTATGGGACAGCTCGCGAACACCGGGGAGCTGTTTTTT. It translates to CASSMGQLANTGELFF.

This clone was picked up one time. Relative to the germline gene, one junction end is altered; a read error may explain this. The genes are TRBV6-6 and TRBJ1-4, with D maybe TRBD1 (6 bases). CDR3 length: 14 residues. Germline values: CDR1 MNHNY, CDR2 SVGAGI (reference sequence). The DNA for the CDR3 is TGTGCCAGCAGTCAACAGGGAACTAATGAAAAACTGCTTTTT. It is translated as CASSQQGTNEKLLF.

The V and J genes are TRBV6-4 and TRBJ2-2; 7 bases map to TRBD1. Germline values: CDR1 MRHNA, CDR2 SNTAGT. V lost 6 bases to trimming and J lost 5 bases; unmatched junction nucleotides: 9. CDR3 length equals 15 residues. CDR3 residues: CASSRTGAQTGELFF. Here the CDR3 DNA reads TGTGCCAGCAGCCGTACAGGGGCGCAAACCGGGGAGCTGTTTTTT.

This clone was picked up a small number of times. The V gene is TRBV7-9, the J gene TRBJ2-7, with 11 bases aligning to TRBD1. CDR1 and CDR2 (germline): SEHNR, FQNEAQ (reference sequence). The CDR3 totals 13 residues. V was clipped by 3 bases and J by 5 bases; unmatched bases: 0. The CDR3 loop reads CASSLGQGDEQYF. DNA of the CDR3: TGTGCCAGCAGCTTGGGACAGGGGGACGAGCAGTACTTC.

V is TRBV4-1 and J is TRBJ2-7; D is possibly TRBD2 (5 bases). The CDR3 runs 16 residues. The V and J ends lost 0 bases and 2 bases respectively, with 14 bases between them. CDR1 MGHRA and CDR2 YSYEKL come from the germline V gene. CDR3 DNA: TGCGCCAGCAGCCAAGATCTCGAGGGCAGAGCCTACGAGCAGTACTTC. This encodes CASSQDLEGRAYEQYF.

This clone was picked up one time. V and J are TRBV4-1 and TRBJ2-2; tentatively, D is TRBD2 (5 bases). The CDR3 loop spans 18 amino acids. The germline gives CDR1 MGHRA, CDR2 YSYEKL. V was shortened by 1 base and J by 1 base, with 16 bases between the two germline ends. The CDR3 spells CASSQVPTLGLNTGELFF. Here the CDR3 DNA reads TGCGCCAGCAGCCAAGTCCCTACACTAGGACTGAACACCGGGGAGCTGTTTTTT.

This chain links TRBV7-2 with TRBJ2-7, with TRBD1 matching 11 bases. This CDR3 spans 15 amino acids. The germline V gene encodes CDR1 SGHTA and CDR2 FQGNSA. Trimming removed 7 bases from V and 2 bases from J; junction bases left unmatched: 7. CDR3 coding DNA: TGTGCCAGCACTGACGGGACAGGGGGGGCCTACGAGCAGTACTTC. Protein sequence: CASTDGTGGAYEQYF.